The 15 T cell receptor beta chains listed next were all sequenced from one sample in a study of T-cell memory formation after mild COVID-19. TCRdb itself ran the 5' RACE reads through MiXCR, one entry per CDR3 protein. The sample gives around 500,000 distinct CDR3 sequences, about 18% of which show up once; around 12% is in the top ten. Sequencing input: PBMCs or a T cell subset sorted from them (not recorded which). Every receptor here comes from an adult woman who had mild COVID-19 (a few samples of this study predate the infection). Cell type and time point are not known.

This clonotype was seen a handful of times. This chain joins TRBV12-3 or TRBV12-4 and TRBJ2-2; tentatively, D is TRBD2 (6 bases). The CDR3 has 17 residues. Trimming took 5 bases from V and 0 from J, leaving 16 bases between them. Here the CDR3 reads CASSQGRGGANTGELFF. In DNA form, the CDR3 reads TGTGCCAGCAGTCAAGGGCGGGGAGGCGCGAACACCGGGGAGCTGTTTTTT.

The sample holds a few counts of this clonotype. The chain has TRBV25-1 and TRBJ1-3, with D possibly being TRBD1 (6 bases). CDR1 MGHDK and CDR2 SYGVNS come from the germline V gene. Trimming removed 0 bases at V and 0 bases at J, with 12 bases between. This CDR3 contains 17 residues. The CDR3 bases are TGTGCCAGCAGTGAATATGCGGGGGCTGTCTCTGGAAACACCATATATTTT. It specifies CASSEYAGAVSGNTIYF.

This clonotype occurred a few times. V usage is TRBV5-1 and J usage is TRBJ2-7; TRBD1 might be the D (6 bases). V gave up 4 bases and J gave up 0 bases, with 14 bases separating them. The germline gives CDR1 SGHRS, CDR2 YFSETQ. CDR3 length equals 15 residues. Written as DNA, the CDR3 is TGCGCCAGCAGCGCCTTACAGGGCCGCTCCTACGAGCAGTACTTC. Amino acid sequence: CASSALQGRSYEQYF. The variable domain in full, with the rest retrieved from reference TRBV5-1 and TRBJ2-7, is KAGVTQTPRYLIKTRGQQVTLSCSPISGHRSVSWYQQTPGQGLQFLFEYFSETQRNKGNFPGRFSGRQFSNSRSEMNVSTLELGDSALYLCASSALQGRSYEQYFGPGTRLTVT.

This clonotype was seen at least ten times. This chain joins TRBV7-9 and TRBJ2-7; 10 positions agree with TRBD2. CDR1 and CDR2 from the germline V gene are SEHNR and FQNEAQ (reference sequence). With V trimmed by 4 bases and J by 0 bases, 0 bases remained unmatched. This CDR3 has 14 amino acids. DNA for the CDR3: TGTGCCAGCAGCTCTAGCGGGAGCTCCTACGAGCAGTACTTC. It specifies CASSSSGSSYEQYF. Filled out from reference TRBV7-9 and TRBJ2-7, the complete variable domain reads DTGVSQNPRHKITKRGQNVTFRCDPISEHNRLYWYRQTLGQGPEFLTYFQNEAQLEKSRLLSDRFSAERPKGSFSTLEIQRTEQGDSAMYLCASSSSGSSYEQYFGPGTRLTVT.

This clonotype appeared a few times. The chain combines TRBV7-8 with TRBJ2-7; D is unclear. CDR1 is SGHVS, CDR2 FQNEAQ, per germline. There are 13 residues in the CDR3. V was trimmed by 5 bases and J by 3 bases, leaving 11 bases between them. DNA for the CDR3: TGTGCCAGCAGCGAGAACTATTTCTACGAGCAGTACTTC. It translates to CASSENYFYEQYF.

This clonotype was observed a handful of times. This chain joins TRBV27 and TRBJ2-7; 7 bases match TRBD2. The germline CDR1 and CDR2 sequences are MNHEY and SMNVEV (reference sequence). The CDR3 totals 14 residues. V gave up 5 bases and J gave up 4 bases; unmatched junction bases: 8. CDR3 DNA: TGTGCCAGCAGTACCCTGGGAGGGTGGTACGAGCAGTACTTC. Protein: CASSTLGGWYEQYF.

The chain has TRBV24-1 and TRBJ2-2; D possibly corresponds to TRBD1 (6 bases). Germline-derived CDR1 and CDR2 are KGHDR and SFDVKD. Trimming stripped 4 bases from V and 0 bases from J, with 17 bases between. The CDR3 loop spans 18 amino acids. The CDR3 DNA reads as TGTGCCACCAGTGAAGGGCCCCCGGGACAATCGAACACCGGGGAGCTGTTTTTT. Translating gives CATSEGPPGQSNTGELFF.

There are a few counts of this clonotype. The chain employs TRBV6-6 and TRBJ2-7; D ambiguous. This CDR3 comprises 13 residues. CDR1 and CDR2 from the germline V gene are MNHNY and SVGAGI (reference sequence). Trimming left V 3 bases short and J 2 bases short, with 8 bases between. The CDR3 DNA reads TGTGCCAGCAGTTATTCGAACGCCTACGAGCAGTACTTC. It translates to CASSYSNAYEQYF.

The chain couples TRBV6-2 or TRBV6-3 to TRBJ2-7; 9 nucleotides align to TRBD2. J was trimmed by 6 bases and V by 0 bases; bases with no gene match: 3. The CDR3 runs 14 residues. Germline values: CDR1 MNHEY, CDR2 SVGEGT. The CDR3 here is CASSYSSGRIEQYF. As DNA, the CDR3 is TGTGCCAGCAGTTACTCGAGCGGGAGGATCGAGCAGTACTTC.

This chain connects TRBV29-1 to TRBJ2-5; 14 nucleotides line up with TRBD2. The CDR3 is 15 residues long. Germline-derived CDR1 and CDR2 are SQVTM and ANQGSEA. With 2 bases clipped from V and 5 bases from J, the junction kept 4 bases outside the gene matches. Here the CDR3 reads CSVEPRTSGRETQYF. Written as DNA, the CDR3 is TGCAGCGTTGAACCACGGACTAGCGGGAGGGAGACCCAGTACTTC.

The chain carries TRBV5-4 and TRBJ1-1; D is perhaps TRBD1 (6 bases). CDR3 length: 15 amino acids. The V and J ends lost 2 bases and 5 bases respectively, with 16 bases between them. Per the germline V gene, CDR1 is SGHNT and CDR2 is YYREEE (reference sequence). CDR3: CASSFGWGAVTEAFF. The CDR3 nucleotides read TGTGCCAGCAGCTTCGGGTGGGGGGCGGTAACTGAAGCTTTCTTT.

V and J are TRBV14 and TRBJ2-3; possible D gene TRBD1, 6 bases. The CDR3 has 13 residues. CDR1 and CDR2 (germline): SGHDN, FVKESK. The germline V and J ends were trimmed by 4 bases and 4 bases, with 9 bases remaining between them. The CDR3 bases are TGTGCCAGCAGCCGATACAGGGCAGATACGCAGTATTTT. Translation gives CASSRYRADTQYF.

This clonotype was seen many times. The rearrangement joins TRBV15 to TRBJ2-5; possible D gene TRBD1, 5 bases. The CDR3 has 12 residues. V dropped 6 bases and J dropped 2 bases, with 7 bases sitting between them. Germline V CDR1 and CDR2: LNHNV, YYDKDF (reference sequence). The CDR3 sequence: CATSRGQETQYF. CDR3 DNA sequence: TGTGCCACCAGTAGGGGACAAGAGACCCAGTACTTC.

This clonotype was observed a handful of times. The rearrangement joins TRBV21-1 to TRBJ2-1. TRBV21-1 is noted as a pseudogene. The length of the CDR3 is 10 residues. The CDR3 nucleotides are TGTGCCAGCAGCCCCCAGGAGCAGTTCTTC. This sequence encodes CASSPQEQFF.

This chain links TRBV7-8 with TRBJ2-1, with D perhaps matching TRBD1 (5 bases). Deletions cut 6 bases from V and 5 bases from J, with 14 bases between. Germline-derived CDR1 and CDR2 are SGHVS and FQNEAQ. The CDR3 consists of 14 residues. The CDR3 nucleotides read TGTGCCAGCAGGCGTACCCTGACAGACAATGAGCAGTTCTTC. This sequence encodes CASRRTLTDNEQFF.